The 9 T cell receptor beta chains below come from one sample, sequenced in a study of cytomegalovirus exposure and HLA in healthy donors. The PCR had 60 Vbeta and 13 Jbeta primers. Sequencing used immunoSEQ multiplex PCR; TCRdb keeps in-frame clones, though not all of them. The sample records over 150,000 clones, 70% to 80% being singletons. Sequenced material: PBMCs. These TCRs come from a woman between 25 and 40 years old in good health and CMV-seronegative.

The chain is built from TRBV19 and TRBJ1-1; no definite D call. This CDR3 has 13 amino acids. Germline CDR1 and CDR2: LNHDA and SQIVND (reference sequence). V was trimmed by 4 bases and J by 3 bases, leaving 9 bases between them. The CDR3 DNA follows: TGTGCCAGTAGTAACGGGATTCACACTGAAGCTTTCTTT. Protein product: CASSNGIHTEAFF.

This sequence joins TRBV6-5 and TRBJ2-7; 7 bases align to TRBD1. CDR3 length: 15 residues. From germline, CDR1 is MNHEY and CDR2 SVGAGI. The J segment lost 2 bases and the V segment lost 6 bases, leaving 10 bases of the junction unmatched. The CDR3 DNA is TGTGCCAGCAGCAATTACCGGGACAGTCCCTACGAGCAGTACTTC. Protein: CASSNYRDSPYEQYF.

This rearrangement joins TRBV28 to TRBJ1-1; TRBD1 is a possible D gene (6 bases). With 6 bases removed from V and 1 base from J, the gap between germline ends came to 15 bases. Per the germline V gene, CDR1 is MDHEN and CDR2 is SYDVKM. The CDR3 extends over 15 amino acids. The CDR3, as DNA: TGTGCCAGCAGGCCAGCCCTGGGGGCGAACACTGAAGCTTTCTTT. Translating gives CASRPALGANTEAFF.

The genes are TRBV5-1 and TRBJ2-1, with D tentatively TRBD2 (6 bases). CDR3 length equals 14 residues. From germline, CDR1 is SGHRS and CDR2 YFSETQ. Trimming took off 0 bases at V and 7 bases at J, with 11 bases between the two ends. CDR3 sequence reads: CASSLGTIMNEQFF. CDR3 DNA sequence: TGCGCCAGCAGCTTGGGGACTATCATGAATGAGCAGTTCTTC.

This rearrangement joins TRBV20-1 to TRBJ2-7; 9 bases are a match to TRBD2. V trimming: 1 base; J trimming: 11 bases; junction bases outside the gene matches: 3. This CDR3 comprises 11 residues. The V gene's germline CDR1 is DFQATT and CDR2 SNEGSKA (reference sequence). The CDR3 region has the DNA TGCAGTGCTAGAGGACTAGCGGTTAAGTACTTC. Amino acid sequence: CSARGLAVKYF.

This rearrangement joins TRBV6-5 to TRBJ2-2; no definite D call. The CDR3 has 13 residues. V lost 0 bases, J lost 8 bases, and 7 bases lay in between. Germline V gene data show CDR1 as MNHEY and CDR2 as SVGAGI. CDR3 sequence (DNA): TGTGCCAGCAGTTACTCTGAGATAGGGGAGCTGTTTTTT. This encodes CASSYSEIGELFF.

Points on this clone: Germline and junction disagree at one end, which may indicate a read error. The chain employs TRBV7-9 and TRBJ2-7; 9 nucleotides align to TRBD1. The CDR3 has 17 residues. Germline V gives CDR1 SEHNR, CDR2 FQNEAQ (reference sequence). Here the CDR3 DNA reads TGTTCCAGCAGCTCGCCCCGGGACAGGGAAAGCCCCTACGAGCAGTACTTC. Encoded protein: CSSSSPRDRESPYEQYF.

The CDR3 here is CASTNRGGVTEAFF. CDR3 nucleotide sequence: TGTGCCAGCACAAACAGGGGGGGTGTCACTGAAGCTTTCTTT. V usage is TRBV27 and J usage is TRBJ1-1; 8 positions match TRBD1. Germline V gene lookup returns CDR1 MNHEY and CDR2 SMNVEV (reference sequence). The J segment lost 4 bases and the V segment lost 7 bases, leaving 8 bases of the junction unmatched. The length of the CDR3 is 14 residues.

This sequence joins TRBV4-2 and TRBJ1-2; tentatively, D is TRBD1 (5 bases). Germline loops: CDR1 LGHNA, CDR2 YNFKEQ. This CDR3 comprises 13 residues. Trimming stripped 0 bases from V and 8 bases from J, with 10 bases between. The CDR3 is CASSQDRDLGYTF. The CDR3 nucleotides are TGTGCCAGCAGCCAAGATAGGGACTTAGGCTACACCTTC.